A single sample is the source of the 30 T cell receptor beta chains below, sequenced in a study of OX40 agonist ivuxolimab in advanced cancers. Profiled with immunoSEQ multiplex PCR; TCRdb holds only in-frame clones, not every one. The sample consists of tens of thousands of clones, just under 90% of them appearing once. The specimen was CD4+ or CD8+ T cells sorted from blood, collected in a trial of the OX40 agonist ivuxolimab. These receptor sequences come from an adult with an advanced solid tumor such as melanoma, head and neck, liver or kidney cancer.

The rearrangement links TRBV2 to TRBJ2-4; D is perhaps TRBD1 (5 bases). The CDR3 sequence is 14 residues long. Trimming took off 4 bases at V and 0 bases at J, with 7 bases between the two ends. From germline, CDR1 is SNHLY and CDR2 FYNNEI. The CDR3 DNA reads as TGTGCCAGCAGTGTGGGGCTAGCCAAAAACATTCAGTACTTC. It is translated as CASSVGLAKNIQYF.

This clone was seen only a few times. The chain couples TRBV11-1 to TRBJ2-3, with 11 bases that match TRBD2. Germline CDR1 SGHAT, CDR2 FQDESV (reference sequence). This CDR3 region has 15 residues. With V trimmed by 2 bases and J by 5 bases, 3 bases remained unmatched. Here the CDR3 DNA reads TGTGCCAGCAGCTTACTAGCGGGAGGAGGAGATACGCAGTATTTT. This sequence encodes CASSLLAGGGDTQYF. Complete variable domain (other parts from reference TRBV11-1 and TRBJ2-3): EAEVAQSPRYKITEKSQAVAFWCDPISGHATLYWYRQILGQGPELLVQFQDESVVDDSQLPKDRFSAERLKGVDSTLKIQPAELGDSAMYLCASSLLAGGGDTQYFGPGTRLTVL.

The chain combines TRBV7-2 with TRBJ2-3; perhaps TRBD2 as D (6 bases). Trimming took 5 bases from V and 2 from J, leaving 11 bases between them. The germline gives CDR1 SGHTA, CDR2 FQGNSA. CDR3 size: 14 residues. CDR3 residues: CASSPGLITDTQYF. The DNA for the CDR3 is TGTGCCAGCAGCCCCGGACTAATCACAGATACGCAGTATTTT.

The rearrangement joins TRBV5-4 to TRBJ2-2; D may be TRBD1 (6 bases). The CDR3 extends over 14 amino acids. Germline assignment: CDR1 SGHNT and CDR2 YYREEE (reference sequence). V was pared by 2 bases and J by 5 bases, with 10 bases between. Here the CDR3 reads CASSLQGTTGELFF. Here the CDR3 DNA reads TGTGCCAGCAGCTTACAGGGAACGACCGGGGAGCTGTTTTTT.

The J gene is TRBJ1-4, the V gene TRBV19, with TRBD1 matching over 7 bases. Looked up from germline, CDR1 is LNHDA and CDR2 is SQIVND (reference sequence). The CDR3 totals 16 residues. V dropped 4 bases and J dropped 4; count of bases not matched to a gene: 9. DNA for the CDR3: TGTGCCAGTAGTACCCGACAGGGCCGGAGTAATGAAAAACTGTTTTTT. This encodes CASSTRQGRSNEKLFF.

The gene calls are TRBV7-3 and TRBJ2-1; 9 bases are a match to TRBD2. The germline V gene encodes CDR1 SGHTA and CDR2 FQGTGA. The junction had 12 bases not matched to a gene; V was cut back by 5 bases and J by 7 bases. This CDR3 is 16 amino acids long. CDR3 DNA sequence: TGTGCCAGCAGCACCATAGCGGGAGCCACGGGGAATGAGCAGTTCTTC. It yields the protein CASSTIAGATGNEQFF.

Here the CDR3 DNA reads TGTGCCAGTACCCCCCAGGACAGGGTCTCCACTGAAGCTTTCTTT. Protein product: CASTPQDRVSTEAFF. The chain joins TRBV19 to TRBJ1-1; 8 bases align to TRBD1. The V gene end was trimmed by 7 bases and the J gene end by 4 bases; junction bases not matched to a gene: 11. Per germline, CDR1 LNHDA and CDR2 SQIVND (reference sequence). This CDR3 is 15 amino acids long. The complete variable domain, with remaining parts taken from reference TRBV19 and TRBJ1-1, reads DGGITQSPKYLFRKEGQNVTLSCEQNLNHDAMYWYRQDPGQGLRLIYYSQIVNDFQKGDIAEGYSVSREKKESFPLTVTSAQKNPTAFYLCASTPQDRVSTEAFFGQGTRLTVV.

The chain combines TRBV5-4 with TRBJ1-4, with 8 bases that match TRBD1. The CDR3 runs 15 residues. Germline CDR1 and CDR2: SGHNT and YYREEE (reference sequence). V gave up 2 bases and J gave up 5 bases; unmatched junction bases: 5. CDR3 in DNA: TGTGCCAGCAGCTTCCGGACAGGGAAGAATGAAAAACTGTTTTTT. It codes for CASSFRTGKNEKLFF.

The rearrangement uses TRBV25-1 and TRBJ1-3, with unresolved D. The germline gives CDR1 MGHDK, CDR2 SYGVNS. The ends were cut back, 0 bases at V and 3 bases at J, with 3 bases in the middle. This CDR3 region has 13 residues. CDR3 in DNA: TGTGCCAGCAGTGAATATATTGGAAACACCATATATTTT. It encodes CASSEYIGNTIYF.

The chain carries TRBV5-1 and TRBJ2-1; perhaps TRBD1 as D (6 bases). Trimming removed 3 bases from V and 8 bases from J, with 21 bases in between. The CDR3 contains 16 residues. Germline CDR1 is SGHRS and CDR2 is YFSETQ. The CDR3 DNA follows: TGCGCCAGCAGCTATAGGGGGAGCGTATTGTTCGATGAGCAGTTCTTC. Translated, it gives CASSYRGSVLFDEQFF.

This rearrangement joins TRBV6-5 to TRBJ2-5; tentatively, D is TRBD1 or TRBD2 (6 bases each). Trimming took off 7 bases at V and 0 bases at J, with 12 bases between the two ends. There are 14 residues in the CDR3. Germline CDR1 is MNHEY and CDR2 is SVGAGI. In DNA form, the CDR3 reads TGTGCCAGCACCCGAGGGGGGTACCAAGAGACCCAGTACTTC. Protein product: CASTRGGYQETQYF.

This chain uses TRBV27 with TRBJ2-7, with 8 bases matching TRBD1. With V trimmed by 6 bases and J by 8 bases, 12 bases remained unmatched. The CDR3 length is 14 residues. In germline, CDR1 is MNHEY, CDR2 SMNVEV (reference sequence). DNA of the CDR3: TGTGCCAGCAGCCTACAGGGGGGCCTACGAAAGCAGTACTTC. Translating gives CASSLQGGLRKQYF.

The rearrangement uses TRBV29-1 and TRBJ2-7, with 12 bases that match TRBD1. The germline V gene encodes CDR1 SQVTM and CDR2 ANQGSEA. CDR3 length equals 15 residues. The J segment lost 7 bases and the V segment lost 6 bases, leaving 13 bases of the junction unmatched. In nucleotides, the CDR3 is TGCAGCGTCGCAGGGGGGGGACAGGGGGCTCGTGAGCAGTACTTC. Residues: CSVAGGGQGAREQYF.

The chain combines TRBV28 with TRBJ2-7, with TRBD2 identical over 10 bases. The CDR3 loop spans 14 amino acids. Per germline, CDR1 MDHEN and CDR2 SYDVKM. V was clipped by 6 bases and J by 3 bases; unmatched bases: 5. The CDR3 bases are TGTGCCAGCAGGCCTAGCGGGAGCCTCTACGAGCAGTACTTC. This gives the protein CASRPSGSLYEQYF. Filled out from reference TRBV28 and TRBJ2-7, the complete variable domain reads DVKVTQSSRYLVKRTGEKVFLECVQDMDHENMFWYRQDPGLGLRLIYFSYDVKMKEKGDIPEGYSVSREKKERFSLILESASTNQTSMYLCASRPSGSLYEQYFGPGTRLTVT.

This clone was picked up a small number of times. The chain employs TRBV2 and TRBJ1-2; D unclear. V shed 4 bases and J shed 4 bases, with 13 bases lying between them. Germline CDR1 and CDR2: SNHLY and FYNNEI. The CDR3 extends over 14 amino acids. CDR3 protein: CASSGYTLTYGYTF. DNA for the CDR3: TGTGCCAGCAGTGGATATACCCTGACCTATGGCTACACCTTC.

The V and J genes are TRBV4-1 and TRBJ2-7; 12 bases agree with TRBD2. Germline V lookup: CDR1 MGHRA, CDR2 YSYEKL. This CDR3 has 15 residues. V shed 4 bases, J shed 7 bases, and the junction held 8 bases outside the gene matches. The CDR3 bases are TGCGCCAGCAGCCCCGTTACTAGCGGGAGGAGAGAGCAGTACTTC. This sequence encodes CASSPVTSGRREQYF.

The rearrangement uses TRBV7-9 and TRBJ2-5; 10 bases map to TRBD2. CDR3 size: 16 residues. The germline V gene encodes CDR1 SEHNR and CDR2 FQNEAQ (reference sequence). V shed 5 bases and J 11 bases; nucleotides not matched to a gene: 17. CDR3 DNA: TGTGCCAGCAGCCAAACTAGCGGGACATCTCCGGGGGAGCAGTACTTC. Its protein is CASSQTSGTSPGEQYF. Drawing the rest from reference TRBV7-9 and TRBJ2-5, the complete variable domain is DTGVSQNPRHKITKRGQNVTFRCDPISEHNRLYWYRQTLGQGPEFLTYFQNEAQLEKSRLLSDRFSAERPKGSFSTLEIQRTEQGDSAMYLCASSQTSGTSPGEQYFGPGTRLLVL.

V is TRBV15 and J is TRBJ2-1; 8 bases map to TRBD2. Unmatched junction bases numbered 6, after V lost 0 bases and J lost 8 bases. Germline V gene lookup returns CDR1 LNHNV and CDR2 YYDKDF (reference sequence). The CDR3 is 15 residues long. The CDR3 region has the DNA TGTGCCACCAGCAGAGAGGGACTAGGGGGGGATGAGCAGTTCTTC. The encoded protein is CATSREGLGGDEQFF.

The genes are TRBV7-2 and TRBJ2-3, with unresolved D. Trimming took off 4 bases at V and 5 bases at J, with 7 bases between the two ends. The CDR3 is 12 residues long. The germline CDR1 and CDR2 sequences are SGHTA and FQGNSA. In DNA form, the CDR3 reads TGTGCCAGCAGCTACGGTTTAGATACGCAGTATTTT. Amino acid sequence: CASSYGLDTQYF. The full variable domain, completed using reference TRBV7-2 and TRBJ2-3, is GAGVSQSPSNKVTEKGKDVELRCDPISGHTALYWYRQSLGQGLEFLIYFQGNSAPDKSGLPSDRFSAERTGGSVSTLTIQRTQQEDSAVYLCASSYGLDTQYFGPGTRLTVL.

This clone was detected a few times. The rearrangement joins TRBV9 to TRBJ2-2; unclear D gene. The length of the CDR3 is 14 residues. V was pared by 4 bases and J by 4 bases, with 11 bases between. Germline values: CDR1 SGDLS, CDR2 YYNGEE. The CDR3, as DNA: TGTGCCAGCAGCCCGATTCTGGCCACCGGGGAGCTGTTTTTT. Protein: CASSPILATGELFF.

The rearrangement links TRBV7-8 to TRBJ2-7, with no clear D. CDR1 and CDR2 from the germline V gene are SGHVS and FQNEAQ. The CDR3 is made up of 14 amino acids. Deletions cut 2 bases from V and 5 bases from J, with 13 bases between. As DNA, the CDR3 is TGTGCCAGCAGCTTATTTGCAGGACCTAACGAGCAGTACTTC. It specifies CASSLFAGPNEQYF.

This chain uses TRBV5-8 with TRBJ1-5; D may be TRBD1 (5 bases). The CDR3 runs 16 residues. The germline V gene encodes CDR1 SGHTS and CDR2 YDEGEE. The V gene lost 0 bases and the J gene lost 5 bases, with 15 bases spanning the gap. In DNA, the CDR3 is TGTGCCAGCAGCTTGGCCCAAGCGGGGGGGGATCAGCCCCAGCATTTT. Encoded protein: CASSLAQAGGDQPQHF.

Only a few counts were recorded for this clone. This chain joins TRBV20-1 and TRBJ1-1, with D uncertain. Trimming shortened V by 6 bases and J by 0 bases, and 5 bases separated the two germline ends. There are 11 residues in the CDR3. Germline V gene sequence: CDR1 DFQATT, CDR2 SNEGSKA (reference sequence). CDR3 nucleotide sequence: TGCAGTGCCGATTTGAACACTGAAGCTTTCTTT. It codes for CSADLNTEAFF.

The chain has TRBV7-8 and TRBJ1-1; D is undetermined. The germline V gene has CDR1 SGHVS and CDR2 FQNEAQ. The CDR3 runs to 15 residues. V lost 2 bases and J 1 base, leaving 11 bases between the germline ends. The CDR3 loop is CASSLMGGENTEAFF. The CDR3 DNA reads TGTGCCAGCAGCTTAATGGGCGGCGAGAACACTGAAGCTTTCTTT. The full variable domain, in which reference TRBV7-8 and TRBJ1-1 provide the parts outside the CDR3, is GAGVSQSPRYKVAKRGQDVALRCDPISGHVSLFWYQQALGQGPEFLTYFQNEAQLDKSGLPSDRFFAERPEGSVSTLKIQRTQQEDSAVYLCASSLMGGENTEAFFGQGTRLTVV.

This clone was detected a few times. V usage is TRBV29-1 and J usage is TRBJ2-1; TRBD2 aligns across 11 bases. Losses at the gene ends were 5 bases for V and 4 bases for J; bases not matched to a gene: 7. CDR1 and CDR2 from the germline V gene are SQVTM and ANQGSEA. The CDR3 loop spans 15 amino acids. Here the CDR3 reads CSVTGTSGHYNEQFF. CDR3 in DNA: TGCAGCGTTACCGGGACTAGCGGACATTACAATGAGCAGTTCTTC.

This chain uses TRBV28 with TRBJ2-1; 7 positions agree with TRBD2. J gave up 10 bases and V 5 bases, and 2 bases lay outside the gene matches. The CDR3 covers 11 residues. CDR1 is MDHEN and CDR2 is SYDVKM in the germline V gene. The CDR3 is CASSLRGEQFF. CDR3 nucleotide sequence: TGTGCCAGCAGTCTGCGGGGGGAGCAGTTCTTC.

The rearrangement uses TRBV5-5 and TRBJ1-1, with 7 nucleotides matching TRBD1. Trimming cost V 4 bases and J 7 bases; bases outside gene matches: 7. Germline assignment: CDR1 SGHKS and CDR2 YYEKEE (reference sequence). CDR3 length: 13 residues. The CDR3 DNA follows: TGTGCCAGCAGCCCCAGGGGGACTGGTGAAGCTTTCTTT. Its protein product is CASSPRGTGEAFF.

V and J are TRBV11-2 and TRBJ2-2, with D perhaps matching TRBD1 (5 bases). V was cut by 1 base and J by 1 base, with 10 bases left in between. The CDR3 loop spans 16 amino acids. CDR1 is SGHAT, CDR2 FQNNGV, per germline. The CDR3 DNA reads TGTGCCAGCAGCTTAGTTCGACAGCTGAACACCGGGGAGCTGTTTTTT. It encodes CASSLVRQLNTGELFF.

Here the CDR3 reads CASSKTGGTGYTF. CDR3 nucleotide sequence: TGTGCCAGCAGTAAGACAGGGGGCACTGGCTACACCTTC. V usage is TRBV11-3 and J usage is TRBJ1-2, with 10 nucleotides matching TRBD1. The trim removed 6 bases at V and 7 bases at J, leaving 5 bases unmatched. The CDR3 contains 13 residues. Germline V lookup: CDR1 SGHNT, CDR2 YENEEA.

The rearrangement links TRBV5-1 to TRBJ2-2, with D tentatively TRBD1 (6 bases). The CDR3 loop spans 14 amino acids. The germline V gene encodes CDR1 SGHRS and CDR2 YFSETQ. Trimming cost V 4 bases and J 1 base, with 8 bases left between them. The CDR3 sequence is CASSPGQNTGELFF. The CDR3 DNA reads TGCGCCAGCAGCCCGGGACAGAACACCGGGGAGCTGTTTTTT.